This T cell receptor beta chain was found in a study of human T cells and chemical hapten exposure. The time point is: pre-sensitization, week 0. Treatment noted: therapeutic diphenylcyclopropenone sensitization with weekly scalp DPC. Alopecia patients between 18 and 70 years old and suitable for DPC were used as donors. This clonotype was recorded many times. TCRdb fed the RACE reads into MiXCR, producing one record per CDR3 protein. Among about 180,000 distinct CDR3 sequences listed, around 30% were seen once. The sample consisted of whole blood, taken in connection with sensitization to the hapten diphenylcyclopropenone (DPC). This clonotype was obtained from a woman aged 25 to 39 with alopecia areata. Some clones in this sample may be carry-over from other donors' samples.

CDR3 DNA: TGTGCCAGCAGTTACCCGGGACAGGGATTTGGCGGCTACACCTTC. Translating it yields CASSYPGQGFGGYTF. The V gene is TRBV6-2 or TRBV6-3, the J gene TRBJ1-2; TRBD1 matches at 9 bases. The CDR3 is made up of 15 amino acids. Germline CDR1 reads MNHEY; CDR2 reads SVGEGT. V lost 2 bases to trimming and J lost 8 bases; unmatched junction nucleotides: 9.